This T cell receptor (beta chain) was sequenced during a study of blood T cells in healthy people across ages. As for the study in general: Template switching caught about one barcoded beta molecule for each two T cells.

For the second PCR, which ran for about 6 to 12 cycles, a sample-barcoded 5' primer and a J-beta primer mix were used. Tags on each cDNA molecule came from a template-switch adaptor with 12 random nucleotides. TCRdb redid the calling of the 5' RACE reads with MiXCR, one entry per CDR3 protein. The sample lists about 1.4 million distinct CDR3 sequences, 59% occurring once. Study-wide results and caveats: There were more naive CD4+ cells and higher diversity in long-lived donors than in aged donors. Per million T cells, TCR beta diversity dropped about linearly as age rose.

Comments on this clonotype: The antigen remains unidentified.

The sequenced sample consisted of blood. The TCR originated in a young man in good health.

CDR3 coding DNA: TGCGCCAGCAGCCCAGGGGGACAGGGGGCGCTTCCCCAGCATTTT. This encodes CASSPGGQGALPQHF. The genes are TRBV5-1 and TRBJ1-5; 12 bases fit TRBD1. Trimming cost V 4 bases and J 10 bases; bases outside gene matches: 9. The CDR3 is 15 amino acids. CDR1 is SGHRS and CDR2 is YFSETQ in the germline V gene.